These T cell receptor beta chains were read from a single sample in a study of T-cell memory formation after mild COVID-19. TCRdb reprocessed the 5' RACE reads with MiXCR, giving one entry per CDR3 protein. This repertoire shows 340,000 or so distinct CDR3 sequences, 10% to 15% found once; its top ten account for about 21%. Material: PBMCs or a T cell subset sorted from them (not recorded which). Every receptor here comes from a man between 18 and 29 years old who had mild COVID-19 (a few samples of this study predate the infection). Cell type and time point are not known. The CDR3 runs from the conserved cysteine through the conserved F or W. A D gene is named only where the DNA matches it firmly. A row's size may be missing; if present it is once, few, many or a size class.

abundance: .; j_gene: TRBJ2-3; v_gene: TRBV11-3; d_gene: TRBD1; CDR3nt: TGTGCCAGCAGCTCGTCGGACAGGGCGGCGGAAGATACGCAGTATTTT; CDR3aa: CASSSSDRAAEDTQYF
abundance: many; j_gene: TRBJ2-5; v_gene: TRBV29-1; d_gene: .; CDR3nt: TGCAGCGTTGACTCAGGGGCTGGGGAGACCCAGTACTTC; CDR3aa: CSVDSGAGETQYF
abundance: few; j_gene: TRBJ1-1; v_gene: TRBV6-5; d_gene: .; CDR3nt: TGTGCCAGCAGTTACTCGATGGGCACTGAAGCTTTCTTT; CDR3aa: CASSYSMGTEAFF
abundance: many; j_gene: TRBJ2-3; v_gene: TRBV7-9; d_gene: .; CDR3nt: TGTGCCAGCAGCCCCTCAGGGCGGAATACGCAGTATTTT; CDR3aa: CASSPSGRNTQYF
abundance: few; j_gene: TRBJ1-1; v_gene: TRBV20-1; d_gene: TRBD1; CDR3nt: TGCAGTGCTAGGGAGACAGGGAGGTCGACTGAAGCTTTCTTT; CDR3aa: CSARETGRSTEAFF
abundance: few; j_gene: TRBJ2-3; v_gene: TRBV20-1; d_gene: .; CDR3nt: TGCAGTGCTTGGGGGCAGGGTTCGGCGACAGATACGCAGTATTTT; CDR3aa: CSAWGQGSATDTQYF
abundance: few; j_gene: TRBJ2-7; v_gene: TRBV6-2/TRBV6-3; d_gene: .; CDR3nt: TGTGCCAGCAGCGTACTAGGATACGAGCAGTACTTC; CDR3aa: CASSVLGYEQYF
abundance: .; j_gene: TRBJ2-5; v_gene: TRBV14; d_gene: TRBD1; CDR3nt: TGTGCCAGCAGCGACGACAGGGGGCGATTGGAGACCCAGTACTTC; CDR3aa: CASSDDRGRLETQYF
abundance: few; j_gene: TRBJ2-7; v_gene: TRBV7-9; d_gene: .; CDR3nt: TGTGCCAGCAGCGCCCAAGGGGGGGGCGAGCAGTACTTC; CDR3aa: CASSAQGGGEQYF
abundance: few; j_gene: TRBJ1-1; v_gene: TRBV29-1; d_gene: .; CDR3nt: TGCAGCGTTGGTTTGGGGAACACTGAAGCTTTCTTT; CDR3aa: CSVGLGNTEAFF
abundance: .; j_gene: TRBJ1-2; v_gene: TRBV12-3/TRBV12-4; d_gene: .; CDR3nt: TGTGCCAGCAGTTTCACGGGGGCAAATGGCTACACCTTC; CDR3aa: CASSFTGANGYTF
abundance: .; j_gene: TRBJ2-2; v_gene: TRBV2; d_gene: .; CDR3nt: TGTGACAGCAGTGATCGGCGGGGCACCGGGGAGCTGTTTTTT; CDR3aa: CDSSDRRGTGELFF
abundance: .; j_gene: TRBJ2-6; v_gene: TRBV6-7; d_gene: .; CDR3nt: TGTGCCAGCAGACCCCCCTCTGGGGCCAACGTCCTGACTTTC; CDR3aa: CASRPPSGANVLTF
abundance: .; j_gene: TRBJ1-1; v_gene: TRBV27; d_gene: TRBD1; CDR3nt: TGTGCCAGCAGGGACAGGGGGAGGAACACTGAAGCTTTCTTT; CDR3aa: CASRDRGRNTEAFF
abundance: .; j_gene: TRBJ2-2; v_gene: TRBV7-2; d_gene: TRBD2; CDR3nt: TGTGCCAGCAGCCTGGGACTAGCGGGGGGCCTCACCGGGGAGCTGTTTTTT; CDR3aa: CASSLGLAGGLTGELFF
abundance: many; j_gene: TRBJ2-5; v_gene: TRBV4-1; d_gene: .; CDR3nt: TGCGCCAGCAGCCACCCCGGGCTTAGGGGGGGGGCGTTCCAAGAGACCCAGTACTTC; CDR3aa: CASSHPGLRGGAFQETQYF
abundance: .; j_gene: TRBJ1-2; v_gene: TRBV6-2/TRBV6-3; d_gene: .; CDR3nt: TGTGCCAGCAACCTCGGGACACCCAGGAGGGGCTACACCTTC; CDR3aa: CASNLGTPRRGYTF
abundance: few; j_gene: TRBJ2-7; v_gene: TRBV18; d_gene: .; CDR3nt: TGTGCCAGCTCACCAACGAGGGACGAGCAGTACTTC; CDR3aa: CASSPTRDEQYF
abundance: few; j_gene: TRBJ2-2; v_gene: TRBV5-1; d_gene: .; CDR3nt: TGCGCCAGCAGCTTCGCAGGGGGAGGCACCGGGGAGCTGTTTTTT; CDR3aa: CASSFAGGGTGELFF
abundance: few; j_gene: TRBJ2-3; v_gene: TRBV2; d_gene: TRBD1; CDR3nt: TGTGCCAGCAGTGGAGAACAGGGGGCAGATACGCAGTATTTT; CDR3aa: CASSGEQGADTQYF
abundance: many; j_gene: TRBJ2-5; v_gene: TRBV29-1; d_gene: .; CDR3nt: TGCAGCGTTGAAGACCTCCCGGAGACCCAGTACTTC; CDR3aa: CSVEDLPETQYF
abundance: few; j_gene: TRBJ2-7; v_gene: TRBV7-6; d_gene: .; CDR3nt: TGTGCCAGCAGCTCGGCGGACCAGGGCATCTACGAGCAGTACTTC; CDR3aa: CASSSADQGIYEQYF
abundance: few; j_gene: TRBJ1-2; v_gene: TRBV3-1; d_gene: .; CDR3nt: TGTGCCAGCAGCCAAGATGGCGGGGCGAACTACACCTTC; CDR3aa: CASSQDGGANYTF
abundance: few; j_gene: TRBJ2-1; v_gene: TRBV12-3/TRBV12-4; d_gene: .; CDR3nt: TGTGCCAGCAGTTACCCGGGGCAGGGAAGAAATGAGCAGTTCTTC; CDR3aa: CASSYPGQGRNEQFF
abundance: .; j_gene: TRBJ2-7; v_gene: TRBV5-6; d_gene: .; CDR3nt: TGTGCCAGCACCATGATTGGGGGGAGCGGCTACGAGCAGTACTTC; CDR3aa: CASTMIGGSGYEQYF
abundance: few; j_gene: TRBJ2-7; v_gene: TRBV29-1; d_gene: .; CDR3nt: TGCAGCGTTGAAGATCGTAGCGGCTCCTACGAGCAGTACTTC; CDR3aa: CSVEDRSGSYEQYF
abundance: .; j_gene: TRBJ2-2; v_gene: TRBV5-1; d_gene: TRBD1; CDR3nt: TGCGCCAGCGGGGACGGGACAGGGGCCCCGTCCGGGGAGCTGTTTTTT; CDR3aa: CASGDGTGAPSGELFF